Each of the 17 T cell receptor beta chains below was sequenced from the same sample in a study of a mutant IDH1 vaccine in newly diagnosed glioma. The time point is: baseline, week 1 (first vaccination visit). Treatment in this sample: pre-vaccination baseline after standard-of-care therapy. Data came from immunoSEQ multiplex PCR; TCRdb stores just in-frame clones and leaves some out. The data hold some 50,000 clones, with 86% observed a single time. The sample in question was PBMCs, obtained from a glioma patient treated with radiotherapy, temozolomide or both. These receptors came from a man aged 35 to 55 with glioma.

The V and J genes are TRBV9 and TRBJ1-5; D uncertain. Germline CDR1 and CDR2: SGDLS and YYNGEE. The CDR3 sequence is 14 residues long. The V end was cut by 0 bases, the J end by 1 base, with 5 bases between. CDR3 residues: CASSVGPSNQPQHF. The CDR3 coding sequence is TGTGCCAGCAGCGTAGGGCCCAGCAATCAGCCCCAGCATTTT.

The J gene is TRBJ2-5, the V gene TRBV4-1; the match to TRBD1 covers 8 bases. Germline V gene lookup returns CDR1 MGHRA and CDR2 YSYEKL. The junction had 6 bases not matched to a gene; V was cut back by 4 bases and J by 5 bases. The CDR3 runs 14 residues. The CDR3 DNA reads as TGCGCCAGCAGCCCCCAGGGACAGGCGGAGACCCAGTACTTC. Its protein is CASSPQGQAETQYF.

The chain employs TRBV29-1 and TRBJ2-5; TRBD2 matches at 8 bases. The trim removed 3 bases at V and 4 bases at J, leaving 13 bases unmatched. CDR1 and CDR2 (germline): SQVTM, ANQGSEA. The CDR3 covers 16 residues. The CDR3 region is CSVDGMRGLAGETQYF. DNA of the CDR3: TGCAGCGTTGATGGGATGCGCGGGCTAGCGGGAGAGACCCAGTACTTC.

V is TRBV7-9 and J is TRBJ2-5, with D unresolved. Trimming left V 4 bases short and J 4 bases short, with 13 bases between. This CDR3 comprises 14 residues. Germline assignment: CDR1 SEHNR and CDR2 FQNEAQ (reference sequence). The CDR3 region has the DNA TGTGCCAGCAGCTACGACTCGCCCCGAGAGACCCAGTACTTC. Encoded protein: CASSYDSPRETQYF.

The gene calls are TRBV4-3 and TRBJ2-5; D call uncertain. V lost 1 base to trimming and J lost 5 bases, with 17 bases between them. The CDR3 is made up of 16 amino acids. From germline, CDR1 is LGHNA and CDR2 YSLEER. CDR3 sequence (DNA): TGCGCCAGCAGCCAAGGTCTTATGGCGGTGGGGGAGACCCAGTACTTC. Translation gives CASSQGLMAVGETQYF.

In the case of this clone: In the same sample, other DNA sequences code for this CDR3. CDR3 nucleotides: TGTGCCAGCAGGAAGACAGGTTACGAGCAGTACTTC. Amino acid sequence: CASRKTGYEQYF. This chain links TRBV28 with TRBJ2-7; D may be TRBD1 (6 bases). The CDR3 consists of 12 residues. Trimming removed 6 bases from V and 4 bases from J, with 10 bases in between. Germline V lookup: CDR1 MDHEN, CDR2 SYDVKM.

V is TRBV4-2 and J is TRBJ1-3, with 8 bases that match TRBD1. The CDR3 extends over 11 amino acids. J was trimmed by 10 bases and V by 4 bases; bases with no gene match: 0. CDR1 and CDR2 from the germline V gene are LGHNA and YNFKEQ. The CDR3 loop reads CASSRQGTIYF. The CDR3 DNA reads TGTGCCAGCAGCCGACAGGGGACCATATATTTT.

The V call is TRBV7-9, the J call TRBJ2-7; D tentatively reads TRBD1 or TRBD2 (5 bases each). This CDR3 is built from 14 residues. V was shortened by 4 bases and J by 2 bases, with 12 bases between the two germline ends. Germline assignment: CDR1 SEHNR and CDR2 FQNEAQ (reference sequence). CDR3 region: CASSSPGPTYEQYF. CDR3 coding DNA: TGTGCCAGCAGCTCTCCGGGACCCACCTACGAGCAGTACTTC.

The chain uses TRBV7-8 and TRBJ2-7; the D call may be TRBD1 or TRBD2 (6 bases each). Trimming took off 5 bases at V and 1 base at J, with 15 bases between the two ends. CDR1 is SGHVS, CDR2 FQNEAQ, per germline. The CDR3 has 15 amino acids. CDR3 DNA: TGTGCCAGCAGCCCCCCCCGGGGGCGGTCCTACGAGCAGTACTTC. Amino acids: CASSPPRGRSYEQYF.

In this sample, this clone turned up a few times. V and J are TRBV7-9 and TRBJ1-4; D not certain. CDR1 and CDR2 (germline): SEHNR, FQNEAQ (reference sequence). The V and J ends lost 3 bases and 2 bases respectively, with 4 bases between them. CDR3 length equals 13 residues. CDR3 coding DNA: TGTGCCAGCAGCTTTCGCACTAATGAAAAACTGTTTTTT. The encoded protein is CASSFRTNEKLFF.

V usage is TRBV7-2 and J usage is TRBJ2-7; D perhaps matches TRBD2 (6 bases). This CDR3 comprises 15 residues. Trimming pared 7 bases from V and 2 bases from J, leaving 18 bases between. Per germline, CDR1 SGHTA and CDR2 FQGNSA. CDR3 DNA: TGTGCCAGCACCCTGAGGGGCGCGGGGCCCTACGAGCAGTACTTC. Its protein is CASTLRGAGPYEQYF. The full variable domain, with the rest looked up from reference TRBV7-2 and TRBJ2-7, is GAGVSQSPSNKVTEKGKDVELRCDPISGHTALYWYRQSLGQGLEFLIYFQGNSAPDKSGLPSDRFSAERTGGSVSTLTIQRTQQEDSAVYLCASTLRGAGPYEQYFGPGTRLTVT.

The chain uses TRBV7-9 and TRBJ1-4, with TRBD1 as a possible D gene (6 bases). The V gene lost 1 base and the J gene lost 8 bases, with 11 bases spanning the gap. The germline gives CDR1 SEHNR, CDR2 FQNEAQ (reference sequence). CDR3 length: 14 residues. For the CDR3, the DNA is TGTGCCAGCAGCTTAGAGGGGGGGCAGGAAAAACTGTTTTTT. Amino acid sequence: CASSLEGGQEKLFF.

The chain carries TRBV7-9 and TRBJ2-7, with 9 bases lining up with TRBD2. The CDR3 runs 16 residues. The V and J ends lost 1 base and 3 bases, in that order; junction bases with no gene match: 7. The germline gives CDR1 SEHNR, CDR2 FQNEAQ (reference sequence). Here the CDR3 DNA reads TGTGCCAGCAGCTTAGAGTGGCGGGAGGGAGTCTACGAGCAGTACTTC. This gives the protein CASSLEWREGVYEQYF.

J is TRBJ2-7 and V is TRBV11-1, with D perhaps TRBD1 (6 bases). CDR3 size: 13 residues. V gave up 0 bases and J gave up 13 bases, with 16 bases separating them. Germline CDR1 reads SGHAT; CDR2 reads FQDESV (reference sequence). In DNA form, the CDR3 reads TGTGCCAGCAGCTTAGCTCAGACAGGCCCCCCCTACTTC. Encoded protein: CASSLAQTGPPYF.

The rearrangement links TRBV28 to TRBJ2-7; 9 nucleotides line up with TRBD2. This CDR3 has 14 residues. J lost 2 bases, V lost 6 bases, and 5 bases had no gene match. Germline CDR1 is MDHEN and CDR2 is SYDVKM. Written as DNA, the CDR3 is TGTGCCAGCAGGACTAGCGGTTCAACCTACGAGCAGTACTTC. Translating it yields CASRTSGSTYEQYF.

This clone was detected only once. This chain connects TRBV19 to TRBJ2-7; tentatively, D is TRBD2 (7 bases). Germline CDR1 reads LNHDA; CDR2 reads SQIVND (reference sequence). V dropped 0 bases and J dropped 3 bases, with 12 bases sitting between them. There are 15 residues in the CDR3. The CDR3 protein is CASSIDAGEGYEQYF. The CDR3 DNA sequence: TGTGCCAGTAGTATAGATGCAGGGGAGGGCTACGAGCAGTACTTC.

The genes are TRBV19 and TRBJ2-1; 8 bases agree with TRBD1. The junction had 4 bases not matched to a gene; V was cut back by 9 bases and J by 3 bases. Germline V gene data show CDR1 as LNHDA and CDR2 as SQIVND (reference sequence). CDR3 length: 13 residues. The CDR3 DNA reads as TGTGCCAGCAGGGGGCAGGTCTACAATGAGCAGTTCTTC. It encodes CASRGQVYNEQFF.